This is a list of T cell receptor beta chains from one sample in a study of blood T cell repertoires in COVID-19. Sequenced by immunoSEQ multiplex PCR; TCRdb stores in-frame clones only, minus some. This sample has roughly 120,000 clones, with about 85% found just once. What was sequenced was peripheral blood. These receptors all stem from an elderly woman with COVID-19, enrolled during active disease. CDR3s include the opening cysteine and the closing phenylalanine or tryptophan. A D gene is named only where the DNA matches it firmly. The size entry is marked missing in some rows and otherwise reads once, few, many or a size class.

TGCGCCAGCAGCTTGAAGGGGACGGGAGACACCGGGGAGCTGTTTTTT | CASSLKGTGDTGELFF | . | TRBJ2-2 | . | TRBV5-1
TGTGCCAGCAGCTCCTTAGACAGCACTGATTCACCCCTCCACTTT | CASSSLDSTDSPLHF | once | TRBJ1-6 | . | TRBV5-6
TGTGCCAGCAGACCAGACAGGAACACTGAAGCTTTCTTT | CASRPDRNTEAFF | . | TRBJ1-1 | . | TRBV6-5
TGTGCCAGCAGCACGGGAGGGCCCCAAGAGACCCAGTACTTC | CASSTGGPQETQYF | . | TRBJ2-5 | TRBD2 | TRBV6-6
TGTGCCAGCAAAAGGAGCGGGTATTACAATGAGCAGTTCTTC | CASKRSGYYNEQFF | . | TRBJ2-1 | . | TRBV27
TGTGCCAGCTTGAGGAGCCTGGGAGATGGCTACACCTTC | CASLRSLGDGYTF | . | TRBJ1-2 | . | TRBV18
TGTGCCAGCAGCGTAGGGGGGACAGGGAAAGGGAACACTGAAGCTTTCTTT | CASSVGGTGKGNTEAFF | . | TRBJ1-1 | TRBD1 | TRBV9
TGTGCCATCAGTGACGGAGTAACTGGAAACACCATATATTTT | CAISDGVTGNTIYF | . | TRBJ1-3 | . | TRBV10-3
TGTGCCAGCAGCTTGTCCCTCCTCCCCGGGACACGGGAAAAACTGTTTTTT | CASSLSLLPGTREKLFF | . | TRBJ1-4 | . | TRBV5-5
TGTGCCAGCAGTGAGCGGGAGGGGGGCAATCAGCCCCAGCATTTT | CASSEREGGNQPQHF | . | TRBJ1-5 | . | TRBV2
TGTGCCAGCAGTTCCACAATTACAGATACGCAGTATTTT | CASSSTITDTQYF | . | TRBJ2-3 | . | TRBV12-3/TRBV12-4
TGTGCCAGCAGCCTGGGGACCGGGGGCTACAATGAGCAGTTCTTC | CASSLGTGGYNEQFF | . | TRBJ2-1 | . | TRBV3-1/TRBV3-2
TGCAGTGCTAGTGAAAACAGGGGAAATCAGCCCCAGCATTTT | CSASENRGNQPQHF | . | TRBJ1-5 | TRBD1 | TRBV20-1
TGCAGCGGGACTAGCGGGCCGCACGGGGAGACCCAGTACTTC | CSGTSGPHGETQYF | . | TRBJ2-5 | TRBD2 | TRBV29-1
TGTGCCAGCAGTTTCAGGGGCGGACGCTATGGCTACACCTTC | CASSFRGGRYGYTF | . | TRBJ1-2 | . | TRBV28
TGTGCCAGCAGTGCTGGGACTAGCGGGAGCACAGATACGCAGTATTTT | CASSAGTSGSTDTQYF | . | TRBJ2-3 | TRBD2 | TRBV9
TGTGCCAGCAGCTCGGGGGGTGGAGCGGGACCTCAAGAGACCCAGTACTTC | CASSSGGGAGPQETQYF | . | TRBJ2-5 | TRBD2 | TRBV11-2
TGTGCCAGTGGGGGGACAGGTTCAACTAATGAAAAACTGTTTTTT | CASGGTGSTNEKLFF | . | TRBJ1-4 | TRBD1 | TRBV2